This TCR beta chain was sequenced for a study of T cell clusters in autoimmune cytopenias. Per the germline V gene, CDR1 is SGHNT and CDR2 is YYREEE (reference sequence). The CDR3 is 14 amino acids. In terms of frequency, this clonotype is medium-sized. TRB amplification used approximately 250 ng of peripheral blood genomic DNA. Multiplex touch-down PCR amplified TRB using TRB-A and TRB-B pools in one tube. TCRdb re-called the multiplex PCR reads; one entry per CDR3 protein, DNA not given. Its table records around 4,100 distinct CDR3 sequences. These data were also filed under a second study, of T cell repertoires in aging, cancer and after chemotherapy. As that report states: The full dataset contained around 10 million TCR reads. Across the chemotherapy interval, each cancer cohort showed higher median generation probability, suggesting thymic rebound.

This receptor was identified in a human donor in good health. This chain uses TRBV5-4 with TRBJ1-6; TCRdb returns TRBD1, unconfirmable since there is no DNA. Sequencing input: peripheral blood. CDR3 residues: CASSRQGVDSPLHF.